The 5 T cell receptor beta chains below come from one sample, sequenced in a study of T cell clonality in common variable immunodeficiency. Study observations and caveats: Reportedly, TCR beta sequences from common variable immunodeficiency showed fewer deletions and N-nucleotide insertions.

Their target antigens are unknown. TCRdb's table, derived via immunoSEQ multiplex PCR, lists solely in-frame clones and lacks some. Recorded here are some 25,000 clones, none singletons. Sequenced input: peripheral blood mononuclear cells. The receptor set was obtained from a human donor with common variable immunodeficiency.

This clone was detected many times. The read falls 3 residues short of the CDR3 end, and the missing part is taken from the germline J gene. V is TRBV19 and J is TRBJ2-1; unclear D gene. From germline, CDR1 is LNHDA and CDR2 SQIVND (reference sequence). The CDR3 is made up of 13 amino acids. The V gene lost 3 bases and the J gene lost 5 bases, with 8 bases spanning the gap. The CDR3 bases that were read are TGTGCCAGTAGTATCTTTGCGGACAATGAG. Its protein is CASSIFADNE. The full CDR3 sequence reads CASSIFADNEQFF.

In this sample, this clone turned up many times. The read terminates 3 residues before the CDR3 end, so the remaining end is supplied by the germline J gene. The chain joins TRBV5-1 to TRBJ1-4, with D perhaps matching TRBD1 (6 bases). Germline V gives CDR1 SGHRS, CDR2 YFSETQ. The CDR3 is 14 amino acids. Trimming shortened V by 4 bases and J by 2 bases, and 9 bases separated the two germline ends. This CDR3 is CASSRDRTNEKLFF. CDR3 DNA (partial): TGCGCCAGCAGCCGTGACAGGACTAATGAAAAA.

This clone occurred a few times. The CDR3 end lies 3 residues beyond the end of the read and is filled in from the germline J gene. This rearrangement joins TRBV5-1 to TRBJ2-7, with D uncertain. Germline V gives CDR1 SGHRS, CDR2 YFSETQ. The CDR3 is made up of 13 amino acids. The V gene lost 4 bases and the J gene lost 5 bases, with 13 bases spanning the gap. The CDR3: CASSQLRGNEQYF. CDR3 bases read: TGCGCCAGCAGCCAGTTGAGAGGCAACGAG.

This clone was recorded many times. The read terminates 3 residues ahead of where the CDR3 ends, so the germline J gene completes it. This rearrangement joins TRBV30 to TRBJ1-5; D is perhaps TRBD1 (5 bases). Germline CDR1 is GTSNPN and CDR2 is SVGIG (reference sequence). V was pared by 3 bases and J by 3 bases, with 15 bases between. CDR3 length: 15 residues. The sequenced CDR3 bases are TGTGCCTGGAGCGGCAAGGGGCTCGACAATCAGCCC. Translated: CAWSGKGLDNQP. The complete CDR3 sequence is CAWSGKGLDNQPQHF.

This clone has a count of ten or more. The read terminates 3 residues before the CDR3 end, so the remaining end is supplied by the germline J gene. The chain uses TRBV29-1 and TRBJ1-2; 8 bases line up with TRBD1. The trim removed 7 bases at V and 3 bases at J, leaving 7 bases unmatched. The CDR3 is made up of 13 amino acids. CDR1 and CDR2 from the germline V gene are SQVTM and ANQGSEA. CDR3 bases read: TGCAGCGCTAAACCAGGGGGCGACTATGGC. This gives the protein CSAKPGGDYG. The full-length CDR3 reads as CSAKPGGDYGYTF.